This T cell receptor beta chain appears in the sequencing data of a study of blood T cell repertoires in COVID-19. Background on the study: There were acute and convalescent COVID-19 samples, and they came from the United States, Italy and Spain. T cells, B-cell-depleted T cells, or PBMCs provided the cDNA or gDNA that served as material.

Authors' processing steps: Reference gene primers were amplified, and this amplification served to estimate nucleated cell counts. Some clones are missing from TCRdb's copy, which holds only in-frame ones; the method was immunoSEQ multiplex PCR. Clonal size and the V and J genes are those of that table, whereas D and trimming came from the DNA. Altogether roughly 190,000 clones are present, about 83% being singletons, with the ten largest covering approximately 4%. The CDR3 is 15 residues long. Germline lookup yields CDR1 SGDLS and CDR2 YYNGEE. J gave up 7 bases and V 4 bases, and 9 bases lay outside the gene matches.

V gene TRBV9 combines with J gene TRBJ2-1; 9 nucleotides agree with TRBD2. This receptor was taken from a man aged 18 to 35 with active or convalescent COVID-19. The sequenced sample consisted of peripheral blood. The CDR3 coding sequence is TGTGCCAGCAGCTTCTCCGGGACTAGCCGGAATGAGCAGTTCTTC. Its translation is CASSFSGTSRNEQFF.